Each of the 26 T cell receptor beta chains below was sequenced from the same sample in a study of blood T cells in healthy people across ages. Alongside a J-beta primer mix, a sample-barcoded 5' primer served in a second PCR lasting about 7 to 11 cycles. MiXCR, applied by TCRdb to the 5' RACE reads, yields one record per CDR3 protein. The repertoire consists of some 1,500,000 distinct CDR3 sequences, with 35% to 45% occurring once and the leading ten covering about 4%. The sample taken for sequencing was blood. The receptors shown here come from a woman aged 18-29 years in good health.

The V call is TRBV28, the J call TRBJ2-7; 8 positions match TRBD1. Germline-derived CDR1 and CDR2 are MDHEN and SYDVKM. The CDR3 is 16 residues long. V shed 4 bases and J 3 bases; nucleotides not matched to a gene: 11. Written as DNA, the CDR3 is TGTGCCAGCAGTTCCCCTTCAGGGGGCATGAGCTACGAGCAGTACTTC. Translating gives CASSSPSGGMSYEQYF.

This clonotype turned up a few times. The rearrangement uses TRBV7-2 and TRBJ1-2; tentative D call: TRBD1 (5 bases). The CDR3 sequence is 15 residues long. V shed 4 bases and J shed 0 bases, with 12 bases lying between them. The V gene's germline CDR1 is SGHTA and CDR2 FQGNSA. CDR3 amino acids: CASSYAGPSNYGYTF. The CDR3 DNA follows: TGTGCCAGCAGCTATGCGGGACCTTCTAACTATGGCTACACCTTC.

The chain has TRBV27 and TRBJ2-7; D is tentatively TRBD1 or TRBD2 (5 bases each). Germline V gene data show CDR1 as MNHEY and CDR2 as SMNVEV (reference sequence). This CDR3 contains 19 residues. Deletions cut 9 bases from V and 7 bases from J, with 37 bases between. The CDR3 spells CARATRGSELVGVYDEQYF. CDR3 bases: TGTGCCAGGGCGACTCGGGGCTCAGAACTTGTCGGGGTGTATGATGAGCAGTACTTC.

The table lists this clonotype with many counts. The genes are TRBV2 and TRBJ2-5; no definite D call. The V and J ends lost 4 bases and 5 bases respectively, with 5 bases between them. The germline V gene encodes CDR1 SNHLY and CDR2 FYNNEI. The CDR3 is made up of 11 amino acids. The chain's CDR3 is CASSGSETQYF. The CDR3 DNA sequence: TGTGCCAGCAGTGGGAGTGAGACCCAGTACTTC. The whole variable domain, remainder taken from reference TRBV2 and TRBJ2-5, is EPEVTQTPSHQVTQMGQEVILRCVPISNHLYFYWYRQILGQKVEFLVSFYNNEISEKSEIFDDQFSVERPDGSNFTLKIRSTKLEDSAMYFCASSGSETQYFGPGTRLLVL.

The chain is built from TRBV7-2 and TRBJ1-5; D uncertain. Germline V CDR1 and CDR2: SGHTA, FQGNSA. The CDR3 consists of 13 residues. V was cut by 5 bases and J by 2 bases, with 7 bases left in between. CDR3 loop: CASSGYGNQPQHF. The CDR3 region has the DNA TGTGCCAGCAGCGGATATGGCAATCAGCCCCAGCATTTT.

V and J are TRBV20-1 and TRBJ1-2; unclear D gene. CDR1 and CDR2 from the germline V gene are DFQATT and SNEGSKA (reference sequence). This CDR3 comprises 13 residues. V lost 4 bases and J lost 0, with 9 bases in between. The CDR3 here is CSATPRTNYGYTF. As DNA, the CDR3 is TGCAGTGCTACCCCACGGACTAACTATGGCTACACCTTC.

The chain employs TRBV4-1 and TRBJ1-4; no reliable D call. Germline V gene data show CDR1 as MGHRA and CDR2 as YSYEKL. The CDR3 totals 15 residues. The V end was cut by 4 bases, the J end by 3 bases, with 12 bases between. Written as DNA, the CDR3 is TGCGCCAGCAGCCCCCTTGGAGGGCCTAATGAAAAACTGTTTTTT. Amino acid sequence: CASSPLGGPNEKLFF.

This sequence joins TRBV20-1 and TRBJ2-7; TRBD2 matches 8 bases. Germline V CDR1 and CDR2: DFQATT, SNEGSKA (reference sequence). This CDR3 comprises 15 residues. With 3 bases clipped from V and 7 bases from J, the junction kept 14 bases outside the gene matches. DNA of the CDR3: TGCAGTGCTAGCCGGTCCGCGGGGGGTTACAATGAGCAGTACTTC. This encodes CSASRSAGGYNEQYF.

The chain is built from TRBV6-5 and TRBJ2-4, with D unresolved. The J call is doubtful: the DNA matches TRBJ2-5 better. CDR3 length equals 14 residues. Looked up from germline, CDR1 is MNHEY and CDR2 is SVGAGI. The CDR3: CASSRTNVVKTQYF. DNA for the CDR3: TGTGCCAGCAGTCGGACCAACGTGGTGAAGACCCAGTACTTC.

The chain carries TRBV6-2 or TRBV6-3 and TRBJ2-1; tentative D call: TRBD2 (5 bases). The CDR3 has 15 amino acids. Germline assignment: CDR1 MNHEY and CDR2 SVGEGT. Between the trimmed V and J ends, which lost 3 bases and 0 bases, there was a span of 9 bases. CDR3 amino acids: CASSYEGYSYNEQFF. The CDR3 bases are TGTGCCAGCAGTTATGAGGGCTACTCCTACAATGAGCAGTTCTTC.

V is TRBV7-6 and J is TRBJ2-7; unclear D gene. Per germline, CDR1 SGHVS and CDR2 FNYEAQ. V lost 4 bases and J lost 7, with 14 bases in between. The CDR3 spans 13 residues. CDR3 sequence (DNA): TGTGCCAGCAGCTCCTTAGGTTTCAATGAGCAGTACTTC. Its protein product is CASSSLGFNEQYF.

Only a few counts were recorded for this clonotype. The V call is TRBV10-2, the J call TRBJ2-3; perhaps D is TRBD1 or TRBD2 (5 bases each). This CDR3 is built from 15 residues. Trimming stripped 7 bases from V and 0 bases from J, with 14 bases between. The germline gives CDR1 WSHSY, CDR2 SAAADI. CDR3 in amino acids: CASTRDVTSTDTQYF. CDR3 bases: TGCGCCAGCACCCGGGACGTAACTAGCACAGATACGCAGTATTTT.

The chain uses TRBV6-5 and TRBJ1-2; D might be TRBD1 (6 bases). CDR1 MNHEY and CDR2 SVGAGI come from the germline V gene. The CDR3 extends over 16 amino acids. The V end lost 0 bases, the J end lost 1 base, and 12 bases lay between the germline ends. As DNA, the CDR3 is TGTGCCAGCAGTTACTCGCAGGGACAAATTAACTATGGCTACACCTTC. Protein: CASSYSQGQINYGYTF.

The sample holds a few counts of this clonotype. V and J are TRBV27 and TRBJ2-1; perhaps TRBD1 as D (5 bases). V shed 2 bases and J shed 2 bases, with 10 bases lying between them. Germline V gene lookup returns CDR1 MNHEY and CDR2 SMNVEV (reference sequence). The CDR3 consists of 15 residues. The CDR3 sequence is CASSLTAGTYNEQFF. The CDR3 coding sequence is TGTGCCAGCAGTTTAACCGCAGGGACCTACAATGAGCAGTTCTTC.

This chain uses TRBV10-3 with TRBJ1-2; D gene ambiguous. This CDR3 has 14 residues. Trimming cost V 0 bases and J 4 bases, with 9 bases left between them. The germline gives CDR1 ENHRY, CDR2 SYGVKD. CDR3 nucleotide sequence: TGTGCCATCAGTGAGTCGTCGAACGTCTATGGCTACACCTTC. This gives the protein CAISESSNVYGYTF.

About this clonotype: An end of the junction does not agree with germline; a read error may underlie this. The chain has TRBV12-3 or TRBV12-4 and TRBJ1-2, with 7 bases lining up with TRBD1. The CDR3 loop spans 18 amino acids. The CDR3 DNA reads TGTGCCAGCAGTTTATTTCAGAGGGGGCAGTCGGCTAACTATGACTACACCTTC. Its translation is CASSLFQRGQSANYDYTF.

The chain couples TRBV7-9 to TRBJ2-1, with D uncertain. The CDR3 has 17 residues. The germline gives CDR1 SEHNR, CDR2 FQNEAQ (reference sequence). The V and J ends lost 5 bases and 4 bases respectively, with 21 bases between them. CDR3 loop: CASSPRWGSNRYNEQFF. CDR3 DNA: TGTGCCAGCAGCCCACGGTGGGGAAGTAACCGATACAATGAGCAGTTCTTC.

This clonotype was found once. V usage is TRBV12-3 or TRBV12-4 and J usage is TRBJ1-1, with 10 positions matching TRBD1. Trimming at V came to 2 bases and at J to 6 bases, leaving 6 bases not matched to a gene. The CDR3 consists of 15 residues. The CDR3 DNA is TGTGCCAGCAGTTTAACGGGGACAGGGGCGGCTGAAGCTTTCTTT. Translated, it gives CASSLTGTGAAEAFF.

This clonotype has ten or more counts. The chain recombines TRBV14 with TRBJ2-4; D not certain. Germline-derived CDR1 and CDR2 are SGHDN and FVKESK. With 1 base removed from V and 10 bases from J, the gap between germline ends came to 5 bases. This CDR3 region has 11 residues. CDR3 protein: CASSQAWIQYF. In DNA, the CDR3 is TGTGCCAGCAGCCAAGCTTGGATTCAGTACTTC.

This rearrangement joins TRBV7-2 to TRBJ1-2; D uncertain. Germline V gives CDR1 SGHTA, CDR2 FQGNSA. V lost 5 bases and J lost 4, with 8 bases in between. The CDR3 extends over 12 amino acids. The CDR3 here is CASSPHTYGYTF. The CDR3 DNA is TGTGCCAGCAGCCCCCACACCTATGGCTACACCTTC.

The chain combines TRBV7-2 with TRBJ2-1; TRBD1 is a possible D gene (6 bases). Deletions cut 1 base from V and 3 bases from J, with 10 bases between. The V gene's germline CDR1 is SGHTA and CDR2 FQGNSA. The CDR3 is made up of 15 amino acids. The CDR3 protein is CASSLEGDNYNEQFF. The CDR3 DNA is TGTGCCAGCAGCTTAGAGGGGGACAACTACAATGAGCAGTTCTTC.

The V gene is TRBV11-2, the J gene TRBJ2-7; a weak D match, TRBD2 (5 bases). V gave up 3 bases and J gave up 3 bases, with 15 bases separating them. CDR3 length: 15 residues. The V gene's germline CDR1 is SGHAT and CDR2 FQNNGV. The DNA of the CDR3 is TGTGCCAGCAGCTTCCTAGCTGGAGATCTCTACGAGCAGTACTTC. Residues: CASSFLAGDLYEQYF.

The gene calls are TRBV29-1 and TRBJ1-5, with D possibly matching TRBD1 (6 bases). Trimming pared 3 bases from V and 7 bases from J, leaving 13 bases between. Germline-derived CDR1 and CDR2 are SQVTM and ANQGSEA. This CDR3 has 13 residues. CDR3 coding DNA: TGCAGCGTTGAGATAGCAGGGGACCAGCCCCAGCATTTT. Translating it yields CSVEIAGDQPQHF.

This clonotype has just a few counts. This chain joins TRBV12-3 or TRBV12-4 and TRBJ2-5; 9 bases fit TRBD1. The V and J ends lost 3 bases and 2 bases, in that order; junction bases with no gene match: 4. This CDR3 has 15 residues. CDR3 nucleotides: TGTGCCAGCAGTTTGGGGGACAGGGAACAAGAGACCCAGTACTTC. This gives the protein CASSLGDREQETQYF.

V is TRBV4-1 and J is TRBJ1-4; D call uncertain. CDR1 is MGHRA, CDR2 YSYEKL, per germline. This CDR3 has 12 amino acids. V was clipped by 4 bases and J by 4 bases, with 4 bases between them. CDR3 sequence reads: CASSPINEKLFF. In DNA, the CDR3 is TGCGCCAGCAGCCCCATTAATGAAAAACTGTTTTTT.

This rearrangement joins TRBV5-5 to TRBJ2-1; the D gene is possibly TRBD1 (6 bases). The V end was cut by 6 bases, the J end by 2 bases, with 9 bases between. There are 13 residues in the CDR3. The germline V gene encodes CDR1 SGHKS and CDR2 YYEKEE (reference sequence). This chain's CDR3 is CASNTGTYNEQFF. CDR3 nucleotides: TGTGCCAGCAACACAGGGACCTACAATGAGCAGTTCTTC.